The rows below give T cell receptor beta chains drawn from one sample of a study of early T cells in non-severe SARS-CoV-2 infection. Each CDR3 protein gets one entry after TCRdb re-called the 5' RACE reads with MiXCR. Here the sample spans 57,000 or so distinct CDR3 sequences, 5.6% being singletons. The sequencing sample was made of whole blood. All receptors come from an adult who was a healthcare worker with PCR-confirmed SARS-CoV-2 infection or an uninfected control (not recorded which). The CDR3 runs from the conserved cysteine through the conserved F or W. D genes are given only for firm matches. Clone size is not always given. Where it is, it says once, few, many or a class for expanded clones.

many	-	TRBJ2-1	TRBV6-6	TGTGCCAGCAGCCAACTCGGGGCGGGTGGTTACAATGAGCAGTTCTTC	CASSQLGAGGYNEQFF
many	-	TRBJ2-7	TRBV5-6	TGTGCCAGCAGCTCCGAGATTGAGGGTTGGGGCGAGCAGTACTTC	CASSSEIEGWGEQYF
many	-	TRBJ2-3	TRBV2	TGTGCCAGCAGTGAAGTGAGGTGGAGGGATAGCACAGATACGCAGTATTTT	CASSEVRWRDSTDTQYF
few	TRBD1	TRBJ2-7	TRBV3-1	TGTGCCAGCAGCCCTGGGACAGGGTTTGCCCTGAAGTACTTC	CASSPGTGFALKYF
many	-	TRBJ2-1	TRBV19	TGTGCCAGTAGTATAGCCACCCTGGATGAGCAGTTCTTC	CASSIATLDEQFF
many	-	TRBJ2-7	TRBV5-1	TGCGCCAGCAGCTCCCGAAACAAGGCATTTACCTACGAGCAGTACTTC	CASSSRNKAFTYEQYF
many	TRBD2	TRBJ2-5	TRBV19	TGTGCCAGTAGTTCAAAGACTAGCGGGGGGCAAGAGACCCAGTACTTC	CASSSKTSGGQETQYF
many	-	TRBJ2-1	TRBV3-1	TGTGCCAGCAGCCAAGGTTACAATGCGGTATACAATGAGCAGTTCTTC	CASSQGYNAVYNEQFF
-	TRBD2	TRBJ2-2	TRBV7-7	TGTGCCAGCAGTCCTAGCGGGAGTGCCGGGGAGCTGTTTTTT	CASSPSGSAGELFF
many	-	TRBJ2-2	TRBV6-2/TRBV6-3	TGTGCCAGCAGAACCTACAGGGACACCGGGGAGCTGTTTTTT	CASRTYRDTGELFF
few	TRBD1	TRBJ1-5	TRBV30	TGTGCCTGGAGTCCGGACAGGGACCAGCCCCAGCATTTT	CAWSPDRDQPQHF
many	-	TRBJ1-6	TRBV6-5	TGTGCCAGCAGGAGGGACAATACCCTCCACTTT	CASRRDNTLHF
-	TRBD2	TRBJ2-5	TRBV27	TGTGCCAGCAGGGTAGCGGGAGGGCCTGGGACCCAGTACTTC	CASRVAGGPGTQYF
many	TRBD1	TRBJ1-1	TRBV6-6	TGTGCCAGCAGTTTTCAGGGGGGCACTGAAGCTTTCTTT	CASSFQGGTEAFF
-	TRBD2	TRBJ2-7	TRBV7-9	TGTGCCAGCAGCTTAGCGGTCGGACCGGGACTAGCGGGAGCGAACGAGCAGTACTTC	CASSLAVGPGLAGANEQYF
many	TRBD1	TRBJ2-7	TRBV30	TGTGCCTGGAGCCTCGGACAGGGGGGGAGGAACGAGCAGTACTTC	CAWSLGQGGRNEQYF
many	-	TRBJ2-1	TRBV13	TGTGCCAGCAGCTCCCCGGAGGGCCCCTACAATGAGCAGTTCTTC	CASSSPEGPYNEQFF
few	-	TRBJ2-3	TRBV4-1	TGCGCCAGCAGCCAAAATCGGGTAGATCCGCAGTATTTT	CASSQNRVDPQYF
-	-	TRBJ2-1	TRBV4-2	TGTGCCAGCAGCCGCGATGACGGGGAACGTTACAATGAGCAGTTCTTC	CASSRDDGERYNEQFF
few	-	TRBJ1-3	TRBV29-1	TGCAGCGTTGAATCTTACAGAAACACCATATATTTT	CSVESYRNTIYF
-	TRBD1	TRBJ2-7	TRBV4-3	TGCGCCAGCAGCCAAGGGCCACCAGGGGGCTACGAGCAGTACTTC	CASSQGPPGGYEQYF
-	-	TRBJ2-2	TRBV5-5	TGTGCCAGCAGCTTGTACAGCGCGAACACCGGGGAGCTGTTTTTT	CASSLYSANTGELFF
many	-	TRBJ2-7	TRBV7-6	TGTGCCAGCAGCTTAGGACAGGATTTCTCCTACGAGCAGTACTTC	CASSLGQDFSYEQYF
many	-	TRBJ2-3	TRBV3-1	TGTGCCAGCAGCCCACTTACTAGAGATACGCAGTATTTT	CASSPLTRDTQYF
many	TRBD1	TRBJ2-7	TRBV2	TGTGCCAGCAGCTTACAGGGGTTACGGGAGCAGTACTTC	CASSLQGLREQYF
few	TRBD2	TRBJ2-7	TRBV19	TGTGCCAGTAGATCCACTAGCGGGAGTTACGAGCAGTACTTC	CASRSTSGSYEQYF
-	TRBD1	TRBJ1-2	TRBV6-5	TGTGCCAGCACCCCAAGGGACAGCGCCGGTGACTACACCTTC	CASTPRDSAGDYTF
many	-	TRBJ1-1	TRBV3-1	TGTGCCAGCAGCCAAAGCCCCACGGATGCTTTCTTT	CASSQSPTDAFF
few	-	TRBJ2-5	TRBV3-1	TGTGCCAGCAGCCAAGAAACATTCCAAGAGACCCAGTACTTC	CASSQETFQETQYF
many	TRBD1	TRBJ2-5	TRBV6-5	TGTGCCAGCAGGGAGGGACAGGCAAAATGGGGTGGACCTACGACCCAGTACTTC	CASREGQAKWGGPTTQYF
many	-	TRBJ1-4	TRBV12-3/TRBV12-4	TGTGCCAGCAGCTTCAACGCGGCTAATGAAAAACTGTTTTTT	CASSFNAANEKLFF
many	-	TRBJ2-2	TRBV7-9	TGTGCCAGCAGCTCGACAGAGCTCGGCACCGGGGAGCTGTTTTTT	CASSSTELGTGELFF
many	-	TRBJ2-2	TRBV19	TGTGCCAGTAGACTGACAGGAACCGGGGAGCTGTTTTTT	CASRLTGTGELFF
-	-	TRBJ1-2	TRBV29-1	TGCAGCGTTGGAGGCGGGGAACTTAACTATGGCTACACCTTC	CSVGGGELNYGYTF
many	-	TRBJ1-6	TRBV5-4	TGTGCCAGCAGCTTGGGGGGAGATTCACCCCTCCACTTT	CASSLGGDSPLHF
many	-	TRBJ1-1	TRBV6-6	TGTGCCAGCAGTTACGGGGGCCGGGTGGGCACTGAAGCTTTCTTT	CASSYGGRVGTEAFF
-	-	TRBJ1-2	TRBV7-9	TGTGCCAGCAGCCCCGTACAGGGAGGCTACACCTTC	CASSPVQGGYTF
-	TRBD1	TRBJ1-6	TRBV20-1	TGCAGTGCTACGCGGGACAGGGGCACGAATTCACCCCTCCACTTT	CSATRDRGTNSPLHF
many	-	TRBJ1-1	TRBV29-1	TGCAGCGTTGAAGTGGCAGGGGTCGTCACTGAAGCTTTCTTT	CSVEVAGVVTEAFF
few	TRBD1	TRBJ2-7	TRBV7-2	TGTGCCAGCAGCTCCGACAGGGTGTCCTACGAGCAGTACTTC	CASSSDRVSYEQYF